This TCR beta chain was documented in a study of graft-versus-host responses after intestinal transplantation. General observations from the study: Patients who carried graft-donor T cell macrochimerism also had high graft-versus-host to host-versus-graft clonal ratios in their allografts.

V lost 0 bases to trimming and J lost 0 bases, with 12 bases between them. Germline values: CDR1 KGHSH, CDR2 LQKENI. The length of the CDR3 is 18 residues. This clone occurred once. Its antigen is not identified. Libraries were prepared by immunoSEQ multiplex PCR; TCRdb keeps only in-frame clonotypes and omits some of them. In the table there are about 130,000 clones, about 90% of which are singletons. The chain has TRBV18 and TRBJ1-6; D uncertain. The sample here was unstimulated CD4+ T cells sorted from spleen or lymph node cells, taken before intestinal transplant. The TCR was taken from a human donor who received an intestinal transplant. CDR3 sequence (DNA): TGTGCCAGCTCACCACCGGTCCAGTTCTCCTCCTATAATTCACCCCTCCACTTT. This gives the protein CASSPPVQFSSYNSPLHF.